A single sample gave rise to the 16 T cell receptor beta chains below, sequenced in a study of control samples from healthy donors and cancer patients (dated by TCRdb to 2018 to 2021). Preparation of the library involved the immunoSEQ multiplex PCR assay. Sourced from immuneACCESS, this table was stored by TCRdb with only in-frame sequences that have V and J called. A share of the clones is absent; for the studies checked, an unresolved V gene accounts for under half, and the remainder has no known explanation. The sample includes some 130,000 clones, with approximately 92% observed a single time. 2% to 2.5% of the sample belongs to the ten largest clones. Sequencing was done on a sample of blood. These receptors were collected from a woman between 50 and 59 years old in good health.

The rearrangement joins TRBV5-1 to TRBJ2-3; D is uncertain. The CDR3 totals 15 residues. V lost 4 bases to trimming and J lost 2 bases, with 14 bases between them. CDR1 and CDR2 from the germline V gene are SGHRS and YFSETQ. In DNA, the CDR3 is TGCGCCAGCAGCCTGCTTCCGGTAGCCACAGATACGCAGTATTTT. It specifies CASSLLPVATDTQYF.

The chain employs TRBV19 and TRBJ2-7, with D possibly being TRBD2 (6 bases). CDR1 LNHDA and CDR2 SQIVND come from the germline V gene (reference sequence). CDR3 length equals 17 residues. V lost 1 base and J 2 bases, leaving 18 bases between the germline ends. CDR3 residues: CASSIAIGGTLTYEQYF. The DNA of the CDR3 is TGTGCCAGTAGTATAGCTATCGGCGGGACCCTGACCTACGAGCAGTACTTC.

The CDR3 sequence: CSVSSQRGGYNEQFF. CDR3 sequence (DNA): TGCAGCGTTTCATCCCAGCGGGGGGGTTACAATGAGCAGTTCTTC. The J gene is TRBJ2-1, the V gene TRBV29-1; 10 bases are a match to TRBD2. Trimming took 5 bases from V and 4 from J; bases not matched to a gene: 8. The CDR3 covers 15 residues. Germline values: CDR1 SQVTM, CDR2 ANQGSEA.

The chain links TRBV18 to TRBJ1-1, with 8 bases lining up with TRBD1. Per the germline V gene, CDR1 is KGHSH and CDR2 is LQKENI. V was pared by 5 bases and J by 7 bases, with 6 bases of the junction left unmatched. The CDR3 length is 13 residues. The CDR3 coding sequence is TGTGCCAGCTCAGTAAGGGGACAGGATGAAGCTTTCTTT. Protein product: CASSVRGQDEAFF.

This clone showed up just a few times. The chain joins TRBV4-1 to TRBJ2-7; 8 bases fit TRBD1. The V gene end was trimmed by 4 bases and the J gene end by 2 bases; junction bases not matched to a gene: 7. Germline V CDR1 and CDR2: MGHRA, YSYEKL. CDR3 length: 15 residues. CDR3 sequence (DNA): TGCGCCAGCAGCCCGGCGGGACAGGTAACCTACGAGCAGTACTTC. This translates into CASSPAGQVTYEQYF.

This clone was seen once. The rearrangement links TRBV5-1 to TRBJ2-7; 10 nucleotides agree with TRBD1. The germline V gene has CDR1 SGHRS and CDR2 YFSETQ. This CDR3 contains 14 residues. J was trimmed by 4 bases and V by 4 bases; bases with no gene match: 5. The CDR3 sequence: CASSRGQGRYEQYF. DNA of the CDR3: TGCGCCAGCAGCAGGGGACAGGGGCGGTACGAGCAGTACTTC.

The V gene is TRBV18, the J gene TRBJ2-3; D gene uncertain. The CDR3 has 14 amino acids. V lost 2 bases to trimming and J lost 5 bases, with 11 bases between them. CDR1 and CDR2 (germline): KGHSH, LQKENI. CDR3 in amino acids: CASSPSWAIDTQYF. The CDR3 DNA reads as TGTGCCAGCTCACCATCCTGGGCCATAGATACGCAGTATTTT.

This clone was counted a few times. CDR3 in amino acids: CASSGRMNTEAFF. The CDR3 DNA sequence: TGCGCCAGCAGTGGCCGGATGAACACTGAAGCTTTCTTT. This chain connects TRBV5-1 to TRBJ1-1; D unresolved. The CDR3 spans 13 residues. Trimming removed 5 bases at V and 0 bases at J, with 8 bases between. CDR1 is SGHRS, CDR2 YFSETQ, per germline.

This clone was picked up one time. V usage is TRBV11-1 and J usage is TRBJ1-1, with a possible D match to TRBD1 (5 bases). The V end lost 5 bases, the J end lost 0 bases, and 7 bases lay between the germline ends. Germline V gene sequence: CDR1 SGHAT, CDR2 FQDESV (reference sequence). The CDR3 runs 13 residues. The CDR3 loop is CASSGTLNTEAFF. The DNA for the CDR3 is TGTGCCAGCAGCGGGACCCTGAACACTGAAGCTTTCTTT.

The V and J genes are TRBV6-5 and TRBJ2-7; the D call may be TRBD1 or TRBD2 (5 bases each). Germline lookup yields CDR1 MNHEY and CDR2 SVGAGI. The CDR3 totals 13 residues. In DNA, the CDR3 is TGTGCTACCAGCAATGAGGGGCTCTACGAGCAGTACTTC. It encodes CATSNEGLYEQYF.

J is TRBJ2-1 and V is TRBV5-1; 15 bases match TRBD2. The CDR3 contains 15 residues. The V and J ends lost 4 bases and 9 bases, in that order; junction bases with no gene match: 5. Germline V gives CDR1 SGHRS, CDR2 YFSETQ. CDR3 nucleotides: TGCGCCAGCAGCCCGGGACTAGCGGGGGGAGTTGAGCAGTTCTTC. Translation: CASSPGLAGGVEQFF.

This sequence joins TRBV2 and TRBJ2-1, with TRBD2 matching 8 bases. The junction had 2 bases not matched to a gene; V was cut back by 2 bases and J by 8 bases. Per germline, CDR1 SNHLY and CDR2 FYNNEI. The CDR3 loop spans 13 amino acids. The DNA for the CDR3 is TGTGCCAGCAGTGAACTAGCGGGCTATGAGCAGTTCTTC. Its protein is CASSELAGYEQFF.

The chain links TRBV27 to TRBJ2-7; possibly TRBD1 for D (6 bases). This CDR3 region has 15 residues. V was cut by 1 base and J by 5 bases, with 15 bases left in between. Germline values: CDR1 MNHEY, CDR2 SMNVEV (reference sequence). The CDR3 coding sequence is TGTGCCAGCAGTTTATTGGCGCAGGGGCGGAACGAGCAGTACTTC. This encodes CASSLLAQGRNEQYF.

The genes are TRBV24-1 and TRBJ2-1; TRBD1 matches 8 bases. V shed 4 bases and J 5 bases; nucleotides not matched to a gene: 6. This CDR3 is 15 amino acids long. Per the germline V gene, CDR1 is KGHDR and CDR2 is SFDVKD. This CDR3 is CATSEQGQENNEQFF. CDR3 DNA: TGTGCCACCAGTGAGCAGGGACAGGAGAACAATGAGCAGTTCTTC.

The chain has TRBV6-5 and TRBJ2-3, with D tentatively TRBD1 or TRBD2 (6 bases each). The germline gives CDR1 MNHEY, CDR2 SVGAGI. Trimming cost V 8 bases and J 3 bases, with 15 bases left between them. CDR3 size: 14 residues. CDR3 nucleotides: TGTGCCAGCGGTTCGGGGGCCGGTACAGATACGCAGTATTTT. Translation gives CASGSGAGTDTQYF.

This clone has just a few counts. Here the CDR3 DNA reads TGTGCCAGCAGTGAACACGGAAGCAATCAGCCCCAGCATTTT. Amino acid sequence: CASSEHGSNQPQHF. V gene TRBV2 combines with J gene TRBJ1-5; D remains unclear. The CDR3 loop spans 14 amino acids. Per germline, CDR1 SNHLY and CDR2 FYNNEI. Trimming removed 2 bases at V and 1 base at J, with 6 bases between.